What follows describes a single T cell receptor beta chain. These data belong to a study of T cell repertoires in cytomegalovirus infection. One entry per CDR3 protein results from TCRdb running MiXCR on the reads. The sample holds some 450,000 distinct CDR3 sequences, 25% to 40% seen once. The sample was PBMCs. The sequence was obtained from a human donor in good health (CMV status not recorded). Some clones in this sample may be carry-over from other donors' samples.

The CDR3 DNA is TGTGCCAGCAGTGAATCGAGGGGGAATAATCAGCCCCAGCATTTT. Translation gives CASSESRGNNQPQHF. The rearrangement links TRBV25-1 to TRBJ1-5; possibly TRBD1 for D (6 bases). The CDR3 totals 15 residues. The germline V gene encodes CDR1 MGHDK and CDR2 SYGVNS. V was cut by 1 base and J by 4 bases, with 11 bases left in between.